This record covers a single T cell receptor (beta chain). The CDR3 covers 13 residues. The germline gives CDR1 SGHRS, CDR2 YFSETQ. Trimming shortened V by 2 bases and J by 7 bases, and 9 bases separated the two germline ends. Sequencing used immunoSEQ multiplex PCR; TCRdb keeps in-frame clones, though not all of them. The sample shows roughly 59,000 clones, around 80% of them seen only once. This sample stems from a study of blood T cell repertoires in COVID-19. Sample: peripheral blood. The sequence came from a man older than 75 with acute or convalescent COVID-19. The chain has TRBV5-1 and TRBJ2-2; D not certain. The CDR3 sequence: CASSFGGVGELFF. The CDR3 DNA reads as TGCGCCAGCAGCTTCGGCGGCGTCGGGGAGCTGTTTTTT.